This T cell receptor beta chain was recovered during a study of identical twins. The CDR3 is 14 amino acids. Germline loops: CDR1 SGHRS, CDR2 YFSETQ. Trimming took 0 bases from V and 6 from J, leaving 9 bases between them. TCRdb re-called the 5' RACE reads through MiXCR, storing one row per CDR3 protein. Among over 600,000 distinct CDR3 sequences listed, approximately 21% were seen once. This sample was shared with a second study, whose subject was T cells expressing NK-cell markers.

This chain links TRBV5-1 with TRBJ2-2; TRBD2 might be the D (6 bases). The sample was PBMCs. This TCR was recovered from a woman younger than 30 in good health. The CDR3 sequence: CASSLEGEAGELFF. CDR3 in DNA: TGCGCCAGCAGCTTGGAAGGGGAGGCCGGGGAGCTGTTTTTT.